The next 22 T cell receptor beta chains were all read from a single sample in a study of blood T cells in healthy people across ages (dated by TCRdb to between 2015 and 2016). The library was built by means of 5' RACE. TCRdb records Illumina HiSeq 2500 as the sequencer. A second PCR of roughly 6 to 12 cycles was performed with a sample-barcoded 5' primer and a J-beta primer mix. TCRdb itself trimmed the public reads at Q25 with fastp, ran MiXCR and retained productive beta chains. Rows are unified per CDR3 protein, each entry keeping the most common DNA and genes. The sample records 600,000 to 800,000 distinct CDR3 sequences, more than 20% of which are singletons. The ten largest clones capture approximately 3.7% of the sample. The sequenced sample consisted of blood. The receptors stem from a man aged 65-85 years in good health.

This clonotype has only a few counts. V is TRBV5-5 and J is TRBJ2-2; 11 nucleotides agree with TRBD1. Germline assignment: CDR1 SGHKS and CDR2 YYEKEE (reference sequence). The CDR3 is 16 residues long. Unmatched junction bases numbered 4, after V lost 0 bases and J lost 6 bases. The CDR3 reads CASSLAGTGGPGELFF. The CDR3 DNA is TGTGCCAGCAGCTTGGCCGGGACAGGGGGACCCGGGGAGCTGTTTTTT. Using reference TRBV5-5 and TRBJ2-2 for the parts outside the CDR3, the full variable domain is DAGVTQSPTHLIKTRGQQVTLRCSPISGHKSVSWYQQVLGQGPQFIFQYYEKEERGRGNFPDRFSARQFPNYSSELNVNALLLGDSALYLCASSLAGTGGPGELFFGEGSRLTVL.

This clonotype was seen a few times. This sequence joins TRBV5-5 and TRBJ1-4; no definite D call. CDR3 length equals 15 residues. Germline CDR1 reads SGHKS; CDR2 reads YYEKEE (reference sequence). The V and J ends lost 4 bases and 1 base respectively, with 11 bases between them. The CDR3 DNA sequence: TGTGCCAGCAGCCCGGACGTATTAACTAATGAAAAACTGTTTTTT. The encoded protein is CASSPDVLTNEKLFF.

This chain links TRBV20-1 with TRBJ2-7; no reliable D call. Germline V lookup: CDR1 DFQATT, CDR2 SNEGSKA (reference sequence). The CDR3 covers 11 residues. V was trimmed by 5 bases and J by 7 bases, leaving 12 bases between them. CDR3 coding DNA: TGCAGTGCTTTACACGACAAAGAGCAGTACTTC. It translates to CSALHDKEQYF.

The V and J genes are TRBV4-1 and TRBJ1-5; D is undetermined. Trimming removed 0 bases at V and 5 bases at J, with 11 bases between. CDR1 is MGHRA and CDR2 is YSYEKL in the germline V gene. There are 15 residues in the CDR3. The CDR3 DNA is TGCGCCAGCAGCCAAGATGTCCAGAGTTATCAGCCCCAGCATTTT. Translated, it gives CASSQDVQSYQPQHF.

The chain recombines TRBV5-1 with TRBJ2-2; 8 positions agree with TRBD1. With 4 bases clipped from V and 4 bases from J, the junction kept 6 bases outside the gene matches. CDR1 is SGHRS and CDR2 is YFSETQ in the germline V gene. The CDR3 totals 15 residues. CDR3 in DNA: TGCGCCAGCAGCCAGGGACAGGCCGGCACCGGGGAGCTGTTTTTT. Its protein product is CASSQGQAGTGELFF.

The chain is built from TRBV6-1 and TRBJ1-2; D may be TRBD1 (6 bases). There are 13 residues in the CDR3. Germline values: CDR1 MNHNS, CDR2 SASEGT. V shed 6 bases and J shed 8 bases, with 16 bases lying between them. Here the CDR3 DNA reads TGTGCCAGCAGCGCCGGGGGCCGGTCAGGCTACACCTTC. Amino acid sequence: CASSAGGRSGYTF.

This clonotype was recorded at least ten times. V usage is TRBV20-1 and J usage is TRBJ2-1; D is unclear. Trimming shortened V by 6 bases and J by 7 bases, and 10 bases separated the two germline ends. The CDR3 runs to 11 residues. Germline CDR1 and CDR2: DFQATT and SNEGSKA (reference sequence). CDR3 sequence (DNA): TGCAGTGCCGTACTAAAGAATGAGCAGTTCTTC. It yields the protein CSAVLKNEQFF.

This clonotype was found a few times. The chain combines TRBV5-1 with TRBJ1-1, with TRBD1 matching 7 bases. This CDR3 is built from 14 residues. Trimming removed 3 bases from V and 3 bases from J; junction bases left unmatched: 5. The V gene's germline CDR1 is SGHRS and CDR2 YFSETQ. CDR3 nucleotides: TGCGCCAGCAGCTATGCAGGGGGGGACACTGAAGCTTTCTTT. Its translation is CASSYAGGDTEAFF.

The chain carries TRBV3-1 and TRBJ2-7, with 13 bases aligning to TRBD2. Per germline, CDR1 LGHDT and CDR2 YNNKEL (reference sequence). Trimming at V came to 1 base and at J to 6 bases, leaving 3 bases not matched to a gene. CDR3 length: 15 residues. The CDR3 here is CASSQVGLAGVEQYF. CDR3 DNA: TGTGCCAGCAGCCAAGTAGGACTAGCGGGAGTCGAGCAGTACTTC.

This clonotype was recorded a few times. The rearrangement joins TRBV5-6 to TRBJ2-5; 7 positions agree with TRBD2. The CDR3 is 15 amino acids. V gave up 4 bases and J gave up 1 base; unmatched junction bases: 7. The germline V gene encodes CDR1 SGHDT and CDR2 YYEEEE. In DNA, the CDR3 is TGTGCCAGCAGCGGGAGGGCTAAACCCCAAGAGACCCAGTACTTC. Translating it yields CASSGRAKPQETQYF.

This rearrangement joins TRBV4-1 to TRBJ1-2; D might be TRBD1 (5 bases). The germline gives CDR1 MGHRA, CDR2 YSYEKL. The CDR3 spans 16 residues. With 8 bases removed from V and 4 bases from J, the gap between germline ends came to 23 bases. CDR3: CASSPTAVEGLYGYTF. The CDR3 coding sequence is TGCGCCAGCTCACCGACAGCCGTCGAGGGACTCTATGGCTACACCTTC.

The rearrangement joins TRBV10-3 to TRBJ2-1; 10 bases line up with TRBD1. The end of the DNA is better explained by TRBJ2-5, so the J call may be wrong. Germline lookup yields CDR1 ENHRY and CDR2 SYGVKD. The CDR3 has 14 residues. The CDR3 reads CAINGGQGKETQYF. The CDR3 DNA is TGTGCCATCAACGGGGGACAGGGGAAAGAGACCCAGTACTTC.

The chain combines TRBV12-3 or TRBV12-4 with TRBJ1-2; perhaps TRBD1 as D (5 bases). CDR3 length equals 14 residues. Trimming stripped 7 bases from V and 4 bases from J, with 16 bases between. The CDR3 coding sequence is TGTGCCAGCATCGGGGCAGGAAACCTCTATGGCTACACCTTC. This sequence encodes CASIGAGNLYGYTF.

The chain carries TRBV6-2 or TRBV6-3 and TRBJ2-7; tentatively, D is TRBD2 (6 bases). The CDR3 consists of 14 residues. The V end lost 10 bases, the J end lost 7 bases, and 23 bases lay between the germline ends. Per the germline V gene, CDR1 is MNHEY and CDR2 is SVGEGT. The CDR3 is CATRPGRGPKEQYF. The CDR3 DNA sequence: TGTGCCACCAGACCGGGGCGGGGTCCTAAAGAGCAGTACTTC.

A note on this clonotype: A read error may produce the germline difference seen at one junction end. The chain employs TRBV12-3 or TRBV12-4 and TRBJ2-1; the D is unclear. This CDR3 spans 14 amino acids. CDR3 region: CAGSQDTYYNEQFF. The CDR3 coding sequence is TGTGCCGGCAGTCAAGACACATACTACAATGAGCAGTTCTTC.

In this sample, this clonotype turned up once. V gene TRBV30 combines with J gene TRBJ1-1; no clear D gene. V lost 2 bases and J 4 bases, leaving 11 bases between the germline ends. Germline V gene sequence: CDR1 GTSNPN, CDR2 SVGIG (reference sequence). The CDR3 covers 13 residues. The CDR3 reads CAWSLTFSTEAFF. Written as DNA, the CDR3 is TGTGCCTGGAGTCTAACTTTTAGCACTGAAGCTTTCTTT.

This clonotype was found a few times. The genes are TRBV6-2 or TRBV6-3 and TRBJ1-2; D gene ambiguous. V shed 7 bases and J shed 3 bases, with 12 bases lying between them. In germline, CDR1 is MNHEY, CDR2 SVGEGT. CDR3 length equals 13 residues. As DNA, the CDR3 is TGTGCCAGCACCCCGGAGAGGGACTATGGCTACACCTTC. Its translation is CASTPERDYGYTF.

This clonotype has just a few counts. V usage is TRBV7-9 and J usage is TRBJ1-1, with 10 bases matching TRBD1. CDR3 size: 16 residues. Unmatched junction bases numbered 9, after V lost 7 bases and J lost 1 base. Germline V gene sequence: CDR1 SEHNR, CDR2 FQNEAQ (reference sequence). The CDR3 protein is CASIKTGTGENTEAFF. CDR3 DNA sequence: TGTGCCAGCATCAAAACGGGGACAGGGGAGAACACTGAAGCTTTCTTT.

This clonotype was detected ten times or more. The chain has TRBV4-1 and TRBJ1-4, with 8 bases fitting TRBD1. This CDR3 region has 17 residues. Unmatched junction bases numbered 10, after V lost 4 bases and J lost 3 bases. The germline V gene encodes CDR1 MGHRA and CDR2 YSYEKL. The CDR3 nucleotides read TGCGCCAGCAGCCGGGTACAGGGGGGATGGTCTAATGAAAAACTGTTTTTT. Protein: CASSRVQGGWSNEKLFF.

There are many counts of this clonotype. This chain joins TRBV7-2 and TRBJ2-5; D not resolved. The J call is doubtful: the DNA matches TRBJ2-1 better. Germline V CDR1 and CDR2: SGHTA, FQGNSA. CDR3 size: 11 residues. The CDR3 DNA sequence: TGTGCCAGCAGCTTAGGTTGGGAGCAGTTCTTC. Translating gives CASSLGWEQFF.

The V gene is TRBV14, the J gene TRBJ2-1, with D perhaps matching TRBD2 (5 bases). Germline V gene lookup returns CDR1 SGHDN and CDR2 FVKESK. The CDR3 sequence is 17 residues long. Trimming cost V 0 bases and J 7 bases, with 19 bases left between them. DNA of the CDR3: TGTGCCAGCAGCCAAGACGTTTCTAGCTTCCTAAGGAATGAGCAGTTCTTC. Translating gives CASSQDVSSFLRNEQFF.

The J gene is TRBJ2-1, the V gene TRBV9, with D maybe TRBD2 (5 bases). Germline V gene lookup returns CDR1 SGDLS and CDR2 YYNGEE. CDR3 length: 18 amino acids. Trimming stripped 0 bases from V and 0 bases from J, with 16 bases between. For the CDR3, the DNA is TGTGCCAGCAGCGTAGGCGTGAACAGTGGGAGCTCCTACAATGAGCAGTTCTTC. Residues: CASSVGVNSGSSYNEQFF.